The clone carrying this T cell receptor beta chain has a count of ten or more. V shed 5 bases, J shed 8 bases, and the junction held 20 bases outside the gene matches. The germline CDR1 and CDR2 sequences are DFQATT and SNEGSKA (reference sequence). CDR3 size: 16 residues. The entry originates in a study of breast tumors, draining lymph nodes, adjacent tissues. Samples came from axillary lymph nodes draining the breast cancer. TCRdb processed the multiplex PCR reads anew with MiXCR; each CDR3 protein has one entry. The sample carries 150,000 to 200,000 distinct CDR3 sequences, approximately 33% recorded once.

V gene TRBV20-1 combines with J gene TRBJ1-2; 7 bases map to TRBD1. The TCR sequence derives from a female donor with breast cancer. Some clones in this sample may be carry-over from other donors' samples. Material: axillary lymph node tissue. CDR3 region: CSAPAPDRQGGGGYTF. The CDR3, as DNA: TGCAGTGCTCCTGCCCCGGACAGACAGGGTGGCGGGGGCTACACCTTC.